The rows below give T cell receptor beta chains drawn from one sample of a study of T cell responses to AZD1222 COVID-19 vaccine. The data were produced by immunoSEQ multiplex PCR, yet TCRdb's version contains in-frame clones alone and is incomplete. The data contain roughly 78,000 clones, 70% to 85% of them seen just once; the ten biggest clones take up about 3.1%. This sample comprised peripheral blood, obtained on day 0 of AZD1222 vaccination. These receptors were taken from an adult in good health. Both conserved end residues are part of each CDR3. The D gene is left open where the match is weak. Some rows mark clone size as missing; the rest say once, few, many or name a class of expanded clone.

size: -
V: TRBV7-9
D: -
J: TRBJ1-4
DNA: TGTGCCAGCAGCTTCGCAGGGGCTAATGAAAAACTGTTTTTT
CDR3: CASSFAGANEKLFF

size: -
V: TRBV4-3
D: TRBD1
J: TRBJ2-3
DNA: TGCGCCAGCAGCCAAGGGGAGCAGGGGGCACCCACAGATACGCAGTATTTT
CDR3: CASSQGEQGAPTDTQYF

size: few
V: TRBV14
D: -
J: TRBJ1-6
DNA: TGTGCCAGCAGCCAGTGGACAGATTCACCCCTCCACTTT
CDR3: CASSQWTDSPLHF

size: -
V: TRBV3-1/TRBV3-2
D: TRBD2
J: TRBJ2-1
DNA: TGTGCCAGCAGCCCGCCGACTAGCGGATTAACCTACAATGAGCAGTTCTTC
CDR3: CASSPPTSGLTYNEQFF

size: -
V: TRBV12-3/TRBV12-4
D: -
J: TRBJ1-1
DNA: TGTGCCAGCAGTCGGACACCCAACACTGAAGCTTTCTTT
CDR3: CASSRTPNTEAFF

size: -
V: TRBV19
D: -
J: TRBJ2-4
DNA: TGTGCCAGTAGTACCTCCGAGGGCATTCAGTACTTC
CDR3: CASSTSEGIQYF

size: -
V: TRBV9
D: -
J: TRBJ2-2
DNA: TGTGCCAGCAGCGTAGACGGGAAGAACACCGGGGAGCTGTTTTTT
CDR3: CASSVDGKNTGELFF

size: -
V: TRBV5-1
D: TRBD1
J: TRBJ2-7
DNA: TGCGCCAGCAGCCAAAGGACAGGGGGTTACGAGCAGTACTTC
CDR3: CASSQRTGGYEQYF

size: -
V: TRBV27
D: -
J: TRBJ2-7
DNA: TGTGCCAGCAGTTTAGGTAGAGGCCTCAACGAGCAGTACTTC
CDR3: CASSLGRGLNEQYF

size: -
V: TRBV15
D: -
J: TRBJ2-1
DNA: TGTGCCACCAGCAGAGACCCACTACCCCCCAATGAGCAGTTCTTC
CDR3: CATSRDPLPPNEQFF

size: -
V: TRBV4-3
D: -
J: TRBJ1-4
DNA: TGCGCCAGCAGCCAAGGTGACGACGGATTAAATGAAAAACTGTTTTTT
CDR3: CASSQGDDGLNEKLFF

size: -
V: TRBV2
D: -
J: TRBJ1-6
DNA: TGTGCCAGCAGTGCCAGGGCCTCCTATAATTCACCCCTCCACTTT
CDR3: CASSARASYNSPLHF

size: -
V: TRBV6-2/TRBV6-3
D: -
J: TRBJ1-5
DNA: TGTGCCAGCAGTTACTCCTTCAGGAGCTTTCTGGGCAATCAGCCCCAGCATTTT
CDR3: CASSYSFRSFLGNQPQHF

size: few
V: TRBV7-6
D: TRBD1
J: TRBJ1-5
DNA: TGTGCCAGCAGCCGGGACAGGGGTCAGCCCCAGCATTTT
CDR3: CASSRDRGQPQHF

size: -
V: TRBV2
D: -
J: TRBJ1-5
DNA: TGTGCCAGCAGGGAGGACGGGTTCGATCAGCCCCAGCATTTT
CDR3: CASREDGFDQPQHF

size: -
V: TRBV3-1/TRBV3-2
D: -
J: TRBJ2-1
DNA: TGTGCCAGCAGCCACGATTTAAGCTCCTACAATGAGCAGTTCTTC
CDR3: CASSHDLSSYNEQFF

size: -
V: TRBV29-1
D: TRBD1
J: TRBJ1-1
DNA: TGCAGCGTTGGGGGTTCGACAGGGGCTTGGACTGAAGCTTTCTTT
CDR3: CSVGGSTGAWTEAFF

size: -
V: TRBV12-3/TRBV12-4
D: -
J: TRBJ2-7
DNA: TGTGCCAGCAGTTTAGCGGTCTACGAGCAGTACTTC
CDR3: CASSLAVYEQYF

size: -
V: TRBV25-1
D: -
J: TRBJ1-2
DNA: TGTGCCAGCAGCGCCTCCGGACGGAACTATGGCTACACCTTC
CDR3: CASSASGRNYGYTF

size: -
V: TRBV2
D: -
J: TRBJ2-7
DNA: TGTGCCAGCAGGAAAACAGGGGGAGCGGGAATAAGCGAGCAGTACTTC
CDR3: CASRKTGGAGISEQYF

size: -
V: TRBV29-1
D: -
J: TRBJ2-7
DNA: TGCAGCGTTGACGAGACGGGGCAAAACTACGAGCAGTACTTC
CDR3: CSVDETGQNYEQYF

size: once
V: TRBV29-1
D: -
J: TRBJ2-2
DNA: TGCAGCGTTGGGGGGAGGACCGGGGAGCTGTTTTTT
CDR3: CSVGGRTGELFF

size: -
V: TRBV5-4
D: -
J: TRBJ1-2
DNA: TGTGCCAGCAGCTTGGGGTCAGGGGCCTCCTATGGCTACACCTTC
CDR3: CASSLGSGASYGYTF

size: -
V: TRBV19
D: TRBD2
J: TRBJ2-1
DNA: TGTGCCAGTAGTATAGCCCGGACTAGCCGAGGGGGCAATGAGCAGTTCTTC
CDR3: CASSIARTSRGGNEQFF

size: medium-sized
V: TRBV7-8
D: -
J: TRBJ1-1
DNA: TGTGCCAGCAGCTCCCCGGGTCACACTGAAGCTTTCTTT
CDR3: CASSSPGHTEAFF

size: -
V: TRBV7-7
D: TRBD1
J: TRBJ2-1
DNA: TGTGCCAGCAGCCGGGGACAGCTCGATGAGCAGTTCTTC
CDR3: CASSRGQLDEQFF

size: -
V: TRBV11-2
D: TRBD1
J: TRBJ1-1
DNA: TGTGCCAGCAGCCAAGGACAGGGGTACACTGAAGCTTTCTTT
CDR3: CASSQGQGYTEAFF

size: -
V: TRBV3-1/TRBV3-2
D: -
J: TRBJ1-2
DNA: TGTGCCAGCAGCCGAGGACGGGGCTACACCTTC
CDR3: CASSRGRGYTF

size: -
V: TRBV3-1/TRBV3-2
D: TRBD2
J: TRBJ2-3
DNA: TGTGCCAGCAGCCAAGATCCCGCTAGCGGGGGCACGCAGTATTTT
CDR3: CASSQDPASGGTQYF

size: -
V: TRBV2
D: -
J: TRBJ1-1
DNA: TGTGCCAGCAGGGGGAGGGGGAGGGACACTGAAGCTTTCTTT
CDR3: CASRGRGRDTEAFF

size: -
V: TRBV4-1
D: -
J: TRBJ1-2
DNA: TGCGCCAGCAGCCAAGGCGGCCTCTATGGCTACACCTTC
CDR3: CASSQGGLYGYTF

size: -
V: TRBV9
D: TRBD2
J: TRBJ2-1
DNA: TGTGCCAGCACGAAGGGCGGGAGGGCCGGCGATGAGCAGTTCTTC
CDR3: CASTKGGRAGDEQFF

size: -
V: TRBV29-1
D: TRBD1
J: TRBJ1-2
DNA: TGCAGCGTTGACGGGACAGGGGTCTCCGGCTACACCTTC
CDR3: CSVDGTGVSGYTF

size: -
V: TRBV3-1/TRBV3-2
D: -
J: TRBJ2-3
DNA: TGTGCCAGCAGCGATTACGGCGACACAGATACGCAGTATTTT
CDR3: CASSDYGDTDTQYF

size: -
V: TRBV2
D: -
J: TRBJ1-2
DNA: TGTGCCAGCGAGGTCAAAGATGGCTACACCTTC
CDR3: CASEVKDGYTF

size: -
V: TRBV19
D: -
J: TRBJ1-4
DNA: TGTGCCAGTAGCTCTCAGGGGAGTGAAAAACTGTTTTTT
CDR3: CASSSQGSEKLFF

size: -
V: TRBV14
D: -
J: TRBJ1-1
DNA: TGTGCCAGCAGCCACGACCGATCAGGGAACACTGAAGCTTTCTTT
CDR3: CASSHDRSGNTEAFF

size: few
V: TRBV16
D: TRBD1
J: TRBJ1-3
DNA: TGTGCCAGCAGCCAATCGACAGGGGCCTCTGGAAACACCATATATTTT
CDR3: CASSQSTGASGNTIYF

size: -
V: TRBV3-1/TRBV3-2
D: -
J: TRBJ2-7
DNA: TGTGCCAGCAGCCAAGTAGGGTACGAGCAGTACTTC
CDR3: CASSQVGYEQYF

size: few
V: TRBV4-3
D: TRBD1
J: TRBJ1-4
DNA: TGCGCCAGCAGCCAAGAGGGACAGGGGCATGAAAAACTGTTTTTT
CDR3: CASSQEGQGHEKLFF

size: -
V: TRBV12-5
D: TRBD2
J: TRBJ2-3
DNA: TGTGCTAGTGGCTTCTTACGATCCAGCGGGGCTGGAGATACGCAGTATTTT
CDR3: CASGFLRSSGAGDTQYF

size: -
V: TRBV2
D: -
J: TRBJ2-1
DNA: TGTGCCAGCAGTGAAGCTGGCCGACGATCAACCAATGAGCAGTTCTTC
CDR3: CASSEAGRRSTNEQFF

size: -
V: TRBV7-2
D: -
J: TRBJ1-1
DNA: TGTGCCAGCAGCTTAGTGGGGGCTAATGAAGCTTTCTTT
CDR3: CASSLVGANEAFF

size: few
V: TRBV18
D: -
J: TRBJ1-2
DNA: TGTGCCAGCACCCCCGACAGCCTCTATGGCTACACCTTC
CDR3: CASTPDSLYGYTF

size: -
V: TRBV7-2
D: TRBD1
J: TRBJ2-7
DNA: TGTGCCAGCAGCTTAGGGGCAACAGGGGACAGGCAGTACTTC
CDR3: CASSLGATGDRQYF

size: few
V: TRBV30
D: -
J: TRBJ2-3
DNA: TGTGCCTGGAGTGGAATGCAGGGGACTAGCACAGATACGCAGTATTTT
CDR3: CAWSGMQGTSTDTQYF

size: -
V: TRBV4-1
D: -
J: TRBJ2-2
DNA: TGCGCCAGCAGCCAAGATAGTTATAGCGGGAACACCGGGGAGCTGTTTTTT
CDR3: CASSQDSYSGNTGELFF

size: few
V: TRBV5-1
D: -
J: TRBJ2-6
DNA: TGCGCCAGCAGCTTCCGAAACCCTGGGGCCAACGTCCTGACTTTC
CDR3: CASSFRNPGANVLTF

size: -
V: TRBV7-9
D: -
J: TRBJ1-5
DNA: TGTGCCAGCAGCCGCGAGTTGGATCAGCCCCAGCATTTT
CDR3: CASSRELDQPQHF

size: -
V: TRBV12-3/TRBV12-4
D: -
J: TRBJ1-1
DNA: TGTGCCAGCAGTTTAGCGAACCGGGACGCAACTTTCTTT
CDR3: CASSLANRDATFF

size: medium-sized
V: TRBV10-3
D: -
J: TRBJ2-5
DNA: TGTGCCATCAGTGATGTAGGCGGGATCCGACCCGAGACCCAGTACTTC
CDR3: CAISDVGGIRPETQYF

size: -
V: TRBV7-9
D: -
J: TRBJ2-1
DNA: TGTGCCAGCTGGGGGGATGGCAATGAGCAGTTCTTC
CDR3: CASWGDGNEQFF